A single sample is the source of the 3 T cell receptor beta chains below, sequenced in a study of T-cell reconstitution after alpha-beta-depleted transplantation in children. Preparation of the TCRbeta library used unique molecular identifiers. TCRdb redid the calling of the PCR reads with MiXCR, one entry per CDR3 protein. The data contain fewer than 700,000 distinct CDR3 sequences, 10% to 15% of them seen just once; the ten biggest clones take up around 2%. The source was PBMCs, mostly from graft donor cells, collected 360 days after TCRalphabeta/CD19-depleted stem cell transplant. These receptors originate from a male patient between 10 and 17 years old who had a stem cell transplant for acute myeloid leukemia, so the T cells may come from the graft donor.

The chain couples TRBV15 to TRBJ2-3, with TRBD2 identical over 16 bases. Germline V lookup: CDR1 LNHNV, CDR2 YYDKDF (reference sequence). Trimming cost V 0 bases and J 4 bases; bases outside gene matches: 10. The CDR3 extends over 20 amino acids. The CDR3 region is CATSRDTRGLAGGPPDTQYF. In nucleotides, the CDR3 is TGTGCCACCAGCAGAGATACCCGGGGACTAGCGGGAGGGCCTCCAGATACGCAGTATTTT. Full variable domain (rest looked up from reference TRBV15 and TRBJ2-3): DAMVIQNPRYQVTQFGKPVTLSCSQTLNHNVMYWYQQKSSQAPKLLFHYYDKDFNNEADTPDNFQSRRPNTSFCFLDIRSPGLGDTAMYLCATSRDTRGLAGGPPDTQYFGPGTRLTVL.

A few counts support this clonotype. The rearrangement links TRBV20-1 to TRBJ2-3; TRBD1 matches 7 bases. This CDR3 has 16 residues. The germline gives CDR1 DFQATT, CDR2 SNEGSKA (reference sequence). With V trimmed by 1 base and J by 4 bases, 11 bases remained unmatched. CDR3 in amino acids: CSARVTRTGPADTQYF. In nucleotides, the CDR3 is TGCAGTGCTAGAGTAACTCGGACAGGTCCTGCAGATACGCAGTATTTT.

A few counts support this clonotype. V gene TRBV28 combines with J gene TRBJ2-1, with a weak D call TRBD2 (7 bases). The CDR3 loop spans 15 amino acids. Trimming stripped 3 bases from V and 2 bases from J, with 11 bases between. Germline V gene sequence: CDR1 MDHEN, CDR2 SYDVKM. As DNA, the CDR3 is TGTGCCAGCAGTTTTCCGGGGGGCCCCTACAATGAGCAGTTCTTC. This translates into CASSFPGGPYNEQFF.